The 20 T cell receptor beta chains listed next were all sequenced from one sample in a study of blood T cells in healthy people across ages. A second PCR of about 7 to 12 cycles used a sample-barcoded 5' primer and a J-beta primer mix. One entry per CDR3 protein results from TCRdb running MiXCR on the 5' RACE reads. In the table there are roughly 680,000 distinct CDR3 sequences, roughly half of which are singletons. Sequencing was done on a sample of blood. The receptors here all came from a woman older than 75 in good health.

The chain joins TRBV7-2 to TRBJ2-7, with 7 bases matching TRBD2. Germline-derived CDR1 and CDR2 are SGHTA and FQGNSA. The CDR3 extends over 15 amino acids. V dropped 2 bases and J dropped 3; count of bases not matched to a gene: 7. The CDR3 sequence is CASSLTGTSDYEQYF. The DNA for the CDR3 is TGTGCCAGCAGCTTAACTGGAACTAGCGACTACGAGCAGTACTTC.

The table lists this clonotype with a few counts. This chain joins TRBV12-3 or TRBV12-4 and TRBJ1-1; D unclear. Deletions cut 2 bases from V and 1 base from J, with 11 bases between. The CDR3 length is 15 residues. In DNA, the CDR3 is TGTGCCAGCAGTTTAAATTTCGCAGCGAACACTGAAGCTTTCTTT. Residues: CASSLNFAANTEAFF.

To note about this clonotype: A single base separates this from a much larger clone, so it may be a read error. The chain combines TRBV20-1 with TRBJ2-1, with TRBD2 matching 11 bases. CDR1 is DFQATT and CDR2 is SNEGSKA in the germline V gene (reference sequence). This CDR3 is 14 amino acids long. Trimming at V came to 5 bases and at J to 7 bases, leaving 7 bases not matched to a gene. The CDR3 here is CSAVAGGPRNEQFF. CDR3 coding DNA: TGCAGTGCTGTAGCGGGAGGGCCAAGAAATGAGCAGTTCTTC.

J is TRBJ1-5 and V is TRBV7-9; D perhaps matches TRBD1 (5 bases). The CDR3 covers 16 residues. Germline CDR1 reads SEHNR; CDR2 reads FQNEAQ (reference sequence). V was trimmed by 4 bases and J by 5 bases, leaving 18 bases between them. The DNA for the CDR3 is TGTGCCAGCAGCTCATACGGGGGGATATTGGATCAGCCCCAGCATTTT. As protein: CASSSYGGILDQPQHF.

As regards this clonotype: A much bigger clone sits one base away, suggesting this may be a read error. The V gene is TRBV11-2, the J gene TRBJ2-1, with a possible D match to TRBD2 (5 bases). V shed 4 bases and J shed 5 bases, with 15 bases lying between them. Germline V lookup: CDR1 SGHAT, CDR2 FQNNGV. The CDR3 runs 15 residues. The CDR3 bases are TGTGCCAGCAGCTCACCCGGCGGGTTAAACAATGAGCAGTTCTTC. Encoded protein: CASSSPGGLNNEQFF.

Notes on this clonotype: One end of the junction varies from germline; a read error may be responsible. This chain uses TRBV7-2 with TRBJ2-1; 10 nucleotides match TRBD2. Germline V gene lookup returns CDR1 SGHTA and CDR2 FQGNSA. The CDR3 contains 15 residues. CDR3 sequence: CVSSLGSGRAYEQFF. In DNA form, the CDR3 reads TGTGTCAGCAGCTTAGGAAGCGGGAGGGCCTATGAGCAGTTCTTC.

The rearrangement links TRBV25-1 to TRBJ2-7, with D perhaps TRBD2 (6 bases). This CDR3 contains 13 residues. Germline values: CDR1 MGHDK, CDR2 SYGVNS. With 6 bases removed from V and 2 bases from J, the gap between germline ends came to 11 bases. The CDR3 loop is CASRAGSAYEQYF. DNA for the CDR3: TGTGCCAGCAGGGCGGGAAGCGCCTACGAGCAGTACTTC.

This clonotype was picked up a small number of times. The CDR3, as DNA: TGTGCCAGCAGCGTGTACAGGGGGTTCAATGAGCAGTTCTTC. Encoded protein: CASSVYRGFNEQFF. This chain joins TRBV7-2 and TRBJ2-1, with TRBD1 matching over 8 bases. The CDR3 contains 14 residues. The V segment lost 5 bases and the J segment 6 bases; nucleotides outside the gene matches: 6. Germline CDR1 reads SGHTA; CDR2 reads FQGNSA.

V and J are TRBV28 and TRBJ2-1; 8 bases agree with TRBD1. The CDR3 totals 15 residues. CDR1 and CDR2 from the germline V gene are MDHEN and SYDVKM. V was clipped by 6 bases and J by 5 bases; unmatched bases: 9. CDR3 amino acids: CASSNAETGDNEQFF. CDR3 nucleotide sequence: TGTGCCAGCAGCAACGCCGAGACAGGGGACAATGAGCAGTTCTTC.

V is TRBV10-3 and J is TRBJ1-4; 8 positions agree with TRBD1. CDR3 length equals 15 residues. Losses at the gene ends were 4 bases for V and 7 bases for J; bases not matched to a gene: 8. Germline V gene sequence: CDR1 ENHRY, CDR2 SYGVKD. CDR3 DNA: TGTGCCATCAGTGGGACGGACAGGGCAGGTGAAAAACTGTTTTTT. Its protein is CAISGTDRAGEKLFF.

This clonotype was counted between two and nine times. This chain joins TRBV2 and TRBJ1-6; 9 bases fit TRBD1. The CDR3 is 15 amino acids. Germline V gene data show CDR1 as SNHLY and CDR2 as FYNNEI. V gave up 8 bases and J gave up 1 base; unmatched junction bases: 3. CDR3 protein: CASSDRGSYNSPLHF. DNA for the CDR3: TGTGCCAGCTCTGACAGGGGGTCCTATAATTCACCCCTCCACTTT.

In nucleotides, the CDR3 is TGTGCCAGCGGTTCGGACAGGGGACCGTGGCAGTTCTTC. Protein product: CASGSDRGPWQFF. This chain joins TRBV12-3 or TRBV12-4 and TRBJ2-1; 9 positions agree with TRBD1. The CDR3 consists of 13 residues. After removal of 8 bases from V and 12 bases from J, the junction contained 11 bases not matched to a gene.

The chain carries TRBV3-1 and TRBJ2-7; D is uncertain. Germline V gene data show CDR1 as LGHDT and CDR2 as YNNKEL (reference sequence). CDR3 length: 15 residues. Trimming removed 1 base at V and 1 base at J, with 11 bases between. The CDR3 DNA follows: TGTGCCAGCAGCCAAGGGGCAAGCGCTTCCTACGAGCAGTACTTC. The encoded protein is CASSQGASASYEQYF.

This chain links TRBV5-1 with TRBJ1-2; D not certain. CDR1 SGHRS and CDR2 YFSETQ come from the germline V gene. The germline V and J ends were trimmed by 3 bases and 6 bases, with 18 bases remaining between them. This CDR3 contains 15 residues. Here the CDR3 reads CASSWISLVGDGYTF. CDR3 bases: TGCGCCAGCAGCTGGATATCCCTGGTGGGCGATGGCTACACCTTC.

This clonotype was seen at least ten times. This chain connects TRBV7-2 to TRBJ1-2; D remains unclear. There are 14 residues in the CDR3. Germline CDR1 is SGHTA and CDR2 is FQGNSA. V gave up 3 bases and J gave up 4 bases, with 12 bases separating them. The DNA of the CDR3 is TGTGCCAGCAGCTTGGAAGGACCGATCTATGGCTACACCTTC. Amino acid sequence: CASSLEGPIYGYTF.

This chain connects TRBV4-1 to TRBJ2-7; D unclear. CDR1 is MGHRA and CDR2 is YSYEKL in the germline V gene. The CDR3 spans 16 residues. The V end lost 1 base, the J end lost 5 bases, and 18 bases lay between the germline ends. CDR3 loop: CASSQVLGPRGDEQYF. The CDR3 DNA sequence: TGCGCCAGCAGCCAAGTTCTCGGACCACGAGGAGACGAGCAGTACTTC.

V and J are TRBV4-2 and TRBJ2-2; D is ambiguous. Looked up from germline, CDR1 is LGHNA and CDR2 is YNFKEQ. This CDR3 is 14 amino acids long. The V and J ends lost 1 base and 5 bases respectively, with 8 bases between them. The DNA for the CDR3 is TGTGCCAGCAGCCAAGGAGTCCAGACCGGGGAGCTGTTTTTT. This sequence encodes CASSQGVQTGELFF.

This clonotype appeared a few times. CDR3 loop: CASSYRGTGYDNEQFF. In nucleotides, the CDR3 is TGTGCCAGCAGTTACCGCGGGACAGGGTACGACAATGAGCAGTTCTTC. V is TRBV6-6 and J is TRBJ2-1; 9 bases are shared with TRBD1. Germline lookup yields CDR1 MNHNY and CDR2 SVGAGI (reference sequence). The trim removed 2 bases at V and 5 bases at J, leaving 7 bases unmatched. The CDR3 loop spans 16 amino acids.

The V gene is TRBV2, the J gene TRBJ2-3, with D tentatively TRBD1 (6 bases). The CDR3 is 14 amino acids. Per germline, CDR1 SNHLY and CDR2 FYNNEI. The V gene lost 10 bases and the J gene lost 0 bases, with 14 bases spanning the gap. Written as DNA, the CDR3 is TGTGCCAACCGCCCAGGGGCCAGCACAGATACGCAGTATTTT. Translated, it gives CANRPGASTDTQYF.

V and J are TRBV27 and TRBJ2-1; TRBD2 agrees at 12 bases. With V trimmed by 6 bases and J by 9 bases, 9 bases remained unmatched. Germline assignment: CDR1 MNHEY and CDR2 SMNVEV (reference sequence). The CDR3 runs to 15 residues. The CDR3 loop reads CASREGTSGWGEQFF. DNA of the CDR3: TGTGCCAGCAGGGAAGGGACTAGCGGGTGGGGTGAGCAGTTCTTC.